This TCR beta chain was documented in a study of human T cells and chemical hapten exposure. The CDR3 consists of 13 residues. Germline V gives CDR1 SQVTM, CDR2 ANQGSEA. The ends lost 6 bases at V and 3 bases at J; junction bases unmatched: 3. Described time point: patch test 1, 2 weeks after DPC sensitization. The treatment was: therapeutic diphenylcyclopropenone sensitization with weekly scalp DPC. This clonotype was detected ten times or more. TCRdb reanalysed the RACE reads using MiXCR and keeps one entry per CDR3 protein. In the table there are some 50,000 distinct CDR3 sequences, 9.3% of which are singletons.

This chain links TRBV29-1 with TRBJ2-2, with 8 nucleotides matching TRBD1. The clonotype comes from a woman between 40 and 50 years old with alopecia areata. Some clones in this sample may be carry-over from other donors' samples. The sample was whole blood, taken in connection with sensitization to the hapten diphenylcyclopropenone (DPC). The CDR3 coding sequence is TGCAGCGTCGGACAGGGCTACACCGGGGAGCTGTTTTTT. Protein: CSVGQGYTGELFF.